The present T cell receptor (beta chain) was sequenced within a study of T cell changes during pregnancy in multiple sclerosis. Only in-frame clones appear in the TCRdb table, and some are missing; sequencing was by immunoSEQ multiplex PCR. Of some 64,000 clones in the sample, 75% to 95% were seen once. Germline lookup yields CDR1 SGDLS and CDR2 YYNGEE. The CDR3 covers 16 residues. V was cut by 3 bases and J by 2 bases, with 12 bases left in between. This clonotype was obtained from a female donor with multiple sclerosis, enrolled in a pregnancy study. This specimen was peripheral blood, taken in the first trimester of pregnancy. The J gene is TRBJ2-6, the V gene TRBV9; tentatively, D is TRBD1 (6 bases). The CDR3 here is CASSEQGTPGANVLTF. As DNA, the CDR3 is TGTGCCAGCAGCGAACAGGGCACCCCTGGGGCCAACGTCCTGACTTTC.